This T cell receptor (beta chain) derives from a study of T-cell reconstitution after alpha-beta-depleted transplantation in children. This clonotype has ten or more counts. CDR3 length equals 14 residues. The ends were cut back, 2 bases at V and 9 bases at J, with 14 bases in the middle. Per the germline V gene, CDR1 is PRHDT and CDR2 is FYEKMQ (reference sequence). Unique molecular identifiers were incorporated when the TCRbeta library was constructed. From the PCR reads, TCRdb called clonotypes with MiXCR, one entry per CDR3 protein. The sample lists approximately 230,000 distinct CDR3 sequences, roughly a quarter occurring once.

This clonotype was obtained from a female patient between 2 and 15 years old who had a stem cell transplant for congenital amegakaryocytic thrombocytopenia, so the T cells may come from the graft donor. V and J are TRBV13 and TRBJ2-1, with D perhaps matching TRBD2 (6 bases). The source material was PBMCs, mostly from graft donor cells, sampled 360 days after TCRalphabeta/CD19-depleted stem cell transplant. In nucleotides, the CDR3 is TGTGCCAGCAGCTTATTGGGGGGTCAGGGTGAGCAGTTCTTC. Its protein product is CASSLLGGQGEQFF.